The entry below describes one T cell receptor (beta chain). This record belongs to a study of blood T cell repertoires in COVID-19. As for the study in general: Samples of COVID-19 (acute and convalescent) were obtained from the United States, Italy and Spain. The analysed material was cDNA or gDNA that came from T cells, B-cell-depleted T cells, or PBMCs.

Germline-derived CDR1 and CDR2 are SNHLY and FYNNEI. The CDR3 sequence is 15 residues long. Losses at the gene ends were 3 bases for V and 2 bases for J; bases not matched to a gene: 7. Authors' methods: Nucleated cell counts were estimated from reference gene primer amplification. Repertoires were generated with immunoSEQ multiplex PCR, while TCRdb's copy carries only in-frame clones and drops some. The V and J calls and clone size are taken from that table; D and trimming were inferred from the DNA. The data show 150,000 to 200,000 clones, 85% to 90% seen once. Seattle patients were enrolled while actively infected and followed longitudinally.

The chain couples TRBV2 to TRBJ2-7; 7 bases agree with TRBD1. The clonotype was recovered from a woman in her seventies with COVID-19, enrolled during active disease. The sequenced material came from peripheral blood. The CDR3 region has the DNA TGTGCCAGCAGTGATTTCGGGACAGCCGCCTACGAGCAGTACTTC. Protein: CASSDFGTAAYEQYF.